The 5 T cell receptor beta chains below were found in one sample sequenced in a study of response to subunit inactivated influenza vaccine. TCRdb processed the RT-PCR reads anew with MiXCR; each CDR3 protein has one entry. This sample has some 850,000 distinct CDR3 sequences; around 18% occur once, and the top ten carry approximately 10%. The material was PBMCs from blood, obtained roughly 5 days after vaccination. These receptor sequences come from a man aged 50-59 years who received an inactivated influenza vaccine.

This clonotype was seen a handful of times. The J gene is TRBJ2-5, the V gene TRBV21-1; the D segment call TRBD2 is taken from the table without a DNA check. TRBV21-1 is flagged as a pseudogene. This CDR3 contains 19 residues. The CDR3 is CASITHWRTSGRAQETQYF. The CDR3 DNA sequence: TGTGCCAGCATCACTCATTGGAGGACTAGCGGGAGGGCCCAAGAGACCCAGTACTTC.

This clonotype was seen a handful of times. The CDR3 nucleotides read TGTGCCAGCAGTGCTCCTGGACAGGGAATGAACACTGAAGCTTTCTTT. It specifies CASSAPGQGMNTEAFF. V and J are TRBV6-1 and TRBJ1-1, with 8 nucleotides matching TRBD1. The germline V gene has CDR1 MNHNS and CDR2 SASEGT. There are 16 residues in the CDR3. The ends lost 4 bases at V and 0 bases at J; junction bases unmatched: 7.

This clonotype was detected a few times. V and J are TRBV7-2 and TRBJ2-1; 10 nucleotides align to TRBD2. CDR1 and CDR2 (germline): SGHTA, FQGNSA. The CDR3 is 16 residues long. V trimming: 3 bases; J trimming: 0 bases; junction bases outside the gene matches: 2. For the CDR3, the DNA is TGTGCCAGCAGCTTTAGCGGGGGGAGCTCCTACAATGAGCAGTTCTTC. It yields the protein CASSFSGGSSYNEQFF. The whole variable domain, remainder taken from reference TRBV7-2 and TRBJ2-1, is GAGVSQSPSNKVTEKGKDVELRCDPISGHTALYWYRQSLGQGLEFLIYFQGNSAPDKSGLPSDRFSAERTGGSVSTLTIQRTQQEDSAVYLCASSFSGGSSYNEQFFGPGTRLTVL.

The genes are TRBV7-2 and TRBJ2-7; a weak D match, TRBD1 (6 bases). The CDR3 sequence is 13 residues long. Trimming stripped 1 base from V and 6 bases from J, with 10 bases between. Germline assignment: CDR1 SGHTA and CDR2 FQGNSA. CDR3 in amino acids: CASSLVLGGEQYF. In DNA form, the CDR3 reads TGTGCCAGCAGCTTAGTACTAGGGGGCGAGCAGTACTTC.

The chain couples TRBV4-2 to TRBJ2-7; a possible D gene is TRBD1 (6 bases). Trimming took 1 base from V and 7 from J, leaving 20 bases between them. The germline V gene encodes CDR1 LGHNA and CDR2 YNFKEQ. The length of the CDR3 is 16 residues. The chain's CDR3 is CASSQGQLEGDGEQYF. The CDR3 bases are TGTGCCAGCAGCCAAGGACAACTAGAGGGGGACGGGGAGCAGTACTTC.